One T cell receptor (beta chain) is described in this entry. The specificity of this receptor is unknown. Per-nucleotide qualities are absent, and no much larger clonotype sits a single base away. High-throughput TCR beta sequencing profiled peripheral blood CD8+ and CD4+ T cells from healthy donors, Susac syndrome patients and multiple sclerosis patients. Healthy donors were included as age- and sex-matched controls. CD8+ TEMRA cells were enriched by FACS, while bulk CD8+ and CD4+ T cells were purified by magnetic negative isolation. Blood was drawn into EDTA tubes, processed within 24 hours, and PBMCs were isolated by density gradient centrifugation. PBMCs destined for TCR sequencing were cryopreserved in liquid nitrogen and later thawed in a 37 °C water bath. The sorted or isolated CD4+, CD8+ and CD8+ TEMRA cells reached a purity of at least 90%. From the germline V gene, CDR1 is SGHRS and CDR2 is YFSETQ. V is shortened by 0 bases, J by 3 bases, and the region joining them spans 11 bases. The CDR3 runs 15 residues from the cysteine to the phenylalanine. The kept DNA is CDR3 alone, 45 bases in frame from the first base.

The sample originates from a study of CD8 T cells in Susac syndrome (dated by TCRdb to between 2019 and 2020). A note on the overall study: Repertoire sequencing was used to test whether CD8+ T cell activation and differentiation in Susac syndrome was antigen driven. What the study reported, not specific to this receptor: The study acknowledged that relatively few individuals were included in the TCR sequencing and HLA analysis.

RNA was extracted using the RNeasy kit, and about 0.5 to 1 microgram was reverse transcribed with random hexamers. TCR beta CDR3 regions were amplified with the immunoSEQ multiplex PCR assay covering 54 Vbeta and 13 Jbeta segments. PCR amplification bias was corrected by using a synthetic template baseline for primer optimization and computational correction. As for the original processing: Reads were annotated to V, D and J genes according to IMGT and were analyzed with immunoSEQ Analyzer, with only productive sequences retained. Clonality was computed as one minus Shannon entropy normalized by log2 of the number of productive unique sequences. For each patient and control, public and private clones were evaluated within the 100 most prevalent clones. Clones were defined as Susac-specific when absent from the healthy and MS cohorts, from about a thousand published viral clones and from other ImmuneACCESS disease sequences. The public reads were reanalyzed by TCRdb: fastp trimming at Q25, MiXCR alignment, in-frame beta chains only. Rows are unified per CDR3 protein, each entry keeping the most common DNA and genes. TCRdb's processing, not the authors', yielded these V and J calls. In this sample the table shows about 200,000 distinct CDR3 sequences, 85% to 95% of which occur a single time. 0.09% to 0.12% of the sample goes to the ten largest clones.

The chain is encoded by TRBV5-1 joined to TRBJ2-3; D gene: possibly TRBD1, on 5 matching bases. The clonotype originates from a human donor in good health. The specimen sequenced was CD4+ T cells from PBMCs. The CDR3 reads as follows: CASSLALGATDTQYF. The DNA is TGCGCCAGCAGCTTGGCTTTAGGGGCGACAGATACGCAGTATTTT.